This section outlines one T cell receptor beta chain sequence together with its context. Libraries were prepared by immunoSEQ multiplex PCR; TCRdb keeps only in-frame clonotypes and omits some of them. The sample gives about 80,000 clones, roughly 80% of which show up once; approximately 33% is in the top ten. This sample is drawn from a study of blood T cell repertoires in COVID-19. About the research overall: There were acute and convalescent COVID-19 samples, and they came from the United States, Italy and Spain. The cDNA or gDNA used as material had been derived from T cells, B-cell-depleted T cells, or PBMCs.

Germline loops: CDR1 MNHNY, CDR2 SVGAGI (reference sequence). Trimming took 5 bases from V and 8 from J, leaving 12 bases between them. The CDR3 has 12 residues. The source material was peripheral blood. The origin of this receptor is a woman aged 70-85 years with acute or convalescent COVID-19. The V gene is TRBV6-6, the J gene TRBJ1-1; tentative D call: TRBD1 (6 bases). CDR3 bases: TGTGCCAGCAGTCTCGGACAGCGAGAAGCTTTCTTT. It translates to CASSLGQREAFF.